This TCR beta chain was sequenced for a study of cytomegalovirus exposure and HLA in healthy donors. Overall study findings and caveats: In an earlier analysis, most TCR beta V segments were productive about 87% or about 30% of the time. When analyzed later, the rates of TCR association showed variation by HLA locus, with DRB1 the most and HLA-C the fewest.

The PCR employed 60 Vbeta primers together with 13 Jbeta primers. TCRdb's copy holds only in-frame clones and misses some; the assay was immunoSEQ multiplex PCR. The profile shows approximately 80,000 clones, 70% to 75% of them singletons. This CDR3 spans 15 amino acids. J lost 6 bases, V lost 5 bases, and 9 bases had no gene match. Germline V gene sequence: CDR1 LGHNT, CDR2 FRNRAP. The sample holds a few counts of this clone. What it recognizes is unknown. Though nominally healthy at sampling, donors likely had unrecorded immune exposures. The receptor's source is a man in his 60s in good health and CMV-seronegative. V gene TRBV12-5 combines with J gene TRBJ2-3; TRBD2 agrees at 9 bases. What was sequenced was PBMCs. CDR3 residues: CASGGMTSGDDTQYF. In DNA form, the CDR3 reads TGTGCTAGTGGTGGCATGACTAGCGGTGATGATACGCAGTATTTT. The entire variable domain, with the rest obtained from reference TRBV12-5 and TRBJ2-3, is as follows: DARVTQTPRHKVTEMGQEVTMRCQPILGHNTVFWYRQTMMQGLELLAYFRNRAPLDDSGMPKDRFSAEMPDATLATLKIQPSEPRDSAVYFCASGGMTSGDDTQYFGPGTRLTVL.